The T cell receptor beta chain described here comes from a study of blood T cell repertoires in COVID-19. The wider study: Whether acute or convalescent, the COVID-19 samples came from the United States, Italy and Spain. Sources were T cells, B-cell-depleted T cells, or PBMCs; the material itself was cDNA or gDNA.

Participants spanned ages about 18 to 100 years and resided in 24 US areas. The study assigned cohorts using participant-reported clinical history. This table comes from immunoSEQ multiplex PCR, and its TCRdb copy is limited to in-frame clones, with some not included. Seen here are around 250,000 clones, approximately 85% observed once, and the top ten hold approximately 2%. Sample: PBMCs or T cells enriched from blood (not recorded which). The sequence was collected from a woman aged 45 to 65 who had recovered from COVID-19.

This CDR3 is CAISVLADNEQFF. In DNA form, the CDR3 reads TGTGCCATCAGTGTTCTAGCAGACAATGAGCAGTTCTTC. The J gene is TRBJ2-1, the V gene TRBV10-3; maybe TRBD2 (5 bases). The germline CDR1 and CDR2 sequences are ENHRY and SYGVKD. Trimming stripped 4 bases from V and 5 bases from J, with 9 bases between. The CDR3 extends over 13 amino acids.